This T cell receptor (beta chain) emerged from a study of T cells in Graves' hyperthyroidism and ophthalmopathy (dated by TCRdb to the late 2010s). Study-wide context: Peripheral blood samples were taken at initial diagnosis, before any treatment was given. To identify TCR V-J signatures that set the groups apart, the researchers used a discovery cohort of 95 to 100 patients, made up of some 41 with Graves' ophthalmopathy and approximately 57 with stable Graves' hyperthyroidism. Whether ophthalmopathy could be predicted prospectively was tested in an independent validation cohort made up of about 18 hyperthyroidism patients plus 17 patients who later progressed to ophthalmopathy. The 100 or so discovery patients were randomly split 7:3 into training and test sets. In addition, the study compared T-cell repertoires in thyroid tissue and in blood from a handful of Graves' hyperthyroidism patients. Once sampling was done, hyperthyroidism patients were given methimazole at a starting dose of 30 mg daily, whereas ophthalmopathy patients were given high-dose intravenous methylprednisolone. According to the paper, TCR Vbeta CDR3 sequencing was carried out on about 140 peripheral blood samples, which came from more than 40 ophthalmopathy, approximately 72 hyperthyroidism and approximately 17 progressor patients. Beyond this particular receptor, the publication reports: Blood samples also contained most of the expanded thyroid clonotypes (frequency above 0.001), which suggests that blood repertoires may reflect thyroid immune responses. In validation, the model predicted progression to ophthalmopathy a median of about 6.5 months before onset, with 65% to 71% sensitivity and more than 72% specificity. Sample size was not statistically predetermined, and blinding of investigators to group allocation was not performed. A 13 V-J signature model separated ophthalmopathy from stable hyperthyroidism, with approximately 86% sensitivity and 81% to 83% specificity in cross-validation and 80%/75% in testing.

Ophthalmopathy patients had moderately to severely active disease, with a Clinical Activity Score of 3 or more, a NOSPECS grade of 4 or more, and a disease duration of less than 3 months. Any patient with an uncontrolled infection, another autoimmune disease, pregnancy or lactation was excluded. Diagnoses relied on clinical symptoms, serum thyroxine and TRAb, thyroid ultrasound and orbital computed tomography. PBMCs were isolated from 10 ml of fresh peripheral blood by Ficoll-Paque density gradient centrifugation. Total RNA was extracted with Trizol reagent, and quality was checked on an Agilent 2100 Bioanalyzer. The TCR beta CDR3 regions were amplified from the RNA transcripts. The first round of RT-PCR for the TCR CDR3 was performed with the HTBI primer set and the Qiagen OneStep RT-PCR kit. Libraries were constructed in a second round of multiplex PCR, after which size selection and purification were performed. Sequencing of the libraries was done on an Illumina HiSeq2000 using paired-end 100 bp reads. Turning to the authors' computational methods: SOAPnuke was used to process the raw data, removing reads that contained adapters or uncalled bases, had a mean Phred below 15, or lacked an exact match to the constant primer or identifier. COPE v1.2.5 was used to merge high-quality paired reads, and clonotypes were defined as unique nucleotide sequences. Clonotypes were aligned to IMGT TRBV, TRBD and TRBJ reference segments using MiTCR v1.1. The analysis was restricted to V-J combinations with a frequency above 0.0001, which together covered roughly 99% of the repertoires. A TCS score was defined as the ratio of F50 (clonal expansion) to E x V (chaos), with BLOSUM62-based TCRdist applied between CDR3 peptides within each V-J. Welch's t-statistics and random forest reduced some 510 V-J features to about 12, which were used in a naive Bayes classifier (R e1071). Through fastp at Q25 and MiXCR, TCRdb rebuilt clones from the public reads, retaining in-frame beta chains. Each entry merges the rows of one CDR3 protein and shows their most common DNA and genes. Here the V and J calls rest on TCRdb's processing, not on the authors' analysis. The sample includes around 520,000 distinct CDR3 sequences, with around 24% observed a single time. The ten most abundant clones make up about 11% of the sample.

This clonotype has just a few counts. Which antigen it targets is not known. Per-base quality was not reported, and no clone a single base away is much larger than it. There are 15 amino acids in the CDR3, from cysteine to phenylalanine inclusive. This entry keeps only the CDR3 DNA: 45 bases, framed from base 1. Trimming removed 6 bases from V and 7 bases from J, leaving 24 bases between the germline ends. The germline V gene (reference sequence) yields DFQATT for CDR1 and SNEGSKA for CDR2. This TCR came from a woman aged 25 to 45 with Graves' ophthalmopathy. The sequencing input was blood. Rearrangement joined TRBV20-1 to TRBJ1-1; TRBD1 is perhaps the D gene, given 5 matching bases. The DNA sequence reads TGCAGTGCAACCGGGACCTACTCCTTTCAAGATGAAGCTTTCTTT. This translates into CSATGTYSFQDEAFF.